The 22 T cell receptor beta chains below all came from one sample that was sequenced in a study of beta chain features in type 1 diabetes. Expressed TCRB transcripts were sequenced after all isolated RNA was converted to cDNA. Data came from immunoSEQ multiplex PCR; TCRdb stores just in-frame clones and leaves some out. The sample holds over 120,000 clones; nearly 9.5% are singletons and the top ten take about 0.61%. The specimen sequenced was central memory CD4+ T cells from blood. The receptors here all came from a man younger than 30 in good health.

This clone was detected ten times or more. The CDR3 sequence is CASSRGLNEKLFF. The CDR3 DNA follows: TGTGCCAGCAGCCGCGGACTGAATGAAAAACTGTTTTTT. The V gene is TRBV13, the J gene TRBJ1-4, with D uncertain. The germline CDR1 and CDR2 sequences are PRHDT and FYEKMQ (reference sequence). The CDR3 runs to 13 residues. The ends were cut back, 5 bases at V and 5 bases at J, with 9 bases in the middle.

The rearrangement joins TRBV4-2 to TRBJ1-2; 7 positions agree with TRBD1. The CDR3 sequence is 16 residues long. Germline V gene data show CDR1 as LGHNA and CDR2 as YNFKEQ. V shed 6 bases and J 4 bases; nucleotides not matched to a gene: 14. Written as DNA, the CDR3 is TGTGCCAGCAGACCGGACAAGGACAGGTCCCCCTATGGCTACACCTTC. This gives the protein CASRPDKDRSPYGYTF.

This clone turned up a few times. The chain recombines TRBV5-1 with TRBJ2-1; 7 positions match TRBD1. The V gene's germline CDR1 is SGHRS and CDR2 YFSETQ. V was clipped by 0 bases and J by 8 bases; unmatched bases: 8. This CDR3 contains 15 residues. The CDR3 bases are TGCGCCAGCAGCTTGGCGCCAGGGGGAAGGGATGAGCAGTTCTTC. This gives the protein CASSLAPGGRDEQFF.

This clone was seen only a few times. The chain is built from TRBV29-1 and TRBJ1-6; perhaps TRBD1 as D (5 bases). CDR1 SQVTM and CDR2 ANQGSEA come from the germline V gene. This CDR3 is built from 13 residues. Trimming removed 4 bases from V and 8 bases from J, with 12 bases in between. The CDR3 spells CSVGFRGDSPLHF. The CDR3 coding sequence is TGCAGCGTTGGGTTCCGGGGGGATTCACCCCTCCACTTT.

This clone was picked up many times. The identical CDR3 is also encoded by other nucleotide sequences in the sample. The chain carries TRBV11-2 and TRBJ1-4; D remains unclear. In germline, CDR1 is SGHAT, CDR2 FQNNGV. This CDR3 region has 13 residues. Trimming left V 5 bases short and J 4 bases short, with 8 bases between. CDR3 loop: CASSRAGNEKLFF. CDR3 nucleotide sequence: TGTGCCAGCAGCCGGGCGGGTAATGAAAAACTGTTTTTT.

This clone came up many times. The chain recombines TRBV4-3 with TRBJ2-4; a weak D match, TRBD1 (6 bases). CDR1 is LGHNA and CDR2 is YSLEER in the germline V gene. The CDR3 extends over 17 amino acids. Trimming pared 0 bases from V and 7 bases from J, leaving 19 bases between. The CDR3 protein is CASSQEWDTYSTNIQYF. DNA of the CDR3: TGCGCCAGCAGCCAAGAATGGGACACCTACTCAACTAACATTCAGTACTTC.

The V and J genes are TRBV19 and TRBJ1-1, with 7 nucleotides matching TRBD1. This CDR3 is 15 amino acids long. The V gene end was trimmed by 3 bases and the J gene end by 4 bases; junction bases not matched to a gene: 8. CDR1 LNHDA and CDR2 SQIVND come from the germline V gene (reference sequence). CDR3 bases: TGTGCCAGTAGTATCGTGGGGACAGTCTTCACTGAAGCTTTCTTT. This encodes CASSIVGTVFTEAFF.

The chain uses TRBV27 and TRBJ2-1, with 7 bases identical to TRBD2. This CDR3 comprises 14 residues. The J segment lost 3 bases and the V segment lost 11 bases, leaving 10 bases of the junction unmatched. Germline V lookup: CDR1 MNHEY, CDR2 SMNVEV (reference sequence). CDR3 region: CAAAREAGYNEQFF. For the CDR3, the DNA is TGTGCCGCGGCCCGGGAGGCAGGCTACAATGAGCAGTTCTTC.

This chain connects TRBV28 to TRBJ1-5; no firm D call. CDR3 length: 14 amino acids. Germline V CDR1 and CDR2: MDHEN, SYDVKM. V was pared by 8 bases and J by 4 bases, with 15 bases between. In DNA form, the CDR3 reads TGTGCCAGCGGCCTGGCGAGGATTAATCAGCCCCAGCATTTT. As protein: CASGLARINQPQHF.

V and J are TRBV6-5 and TRBJ2-1; 9 bases agree with TRBD2. CDR1 is MNHEY, CDR2 SVGAGI, per germline. Trimming at V came to 2 bases and at J to 9 bases, leaving 8 bases not matched to a gene. This CDR3 region has 15 residues. This chain's CDR3 is CASSYPNQAGGEQFF. CDR3 nucleotides: TGTGCCAGCAGTTACCCGAACCAAGCGGGGGGTGAGCAGTTCTTC.

The V and J genes are TRBV21-1 and TRBJ2-2; TRBD2 is the table's D call and was not checked against the DNA. TRBV21-1 is assigned pseudogene status. The CDR3 consists of 15 residues. The CDR3 DNA follows: TGTGCCAGCAGCAAAATGACTAGCGGGTCCGGGGAGCTGTTTTTT. Its protein is CASSKMTSGSGELFF.

This clone showed up just a few times. This chain joins TRBV25-1 and TRBJ2-5; 10 nucleotides match TRBD2. J was trimmed by 1 base and V by 7 bases; bases with no gene match: 3. The CDR3 consists of 14 residues. Per the germline V gene, CDR1 is MGHDK and CDR2 is SYGVNS. For the CDR3, the DNA is TGTGCCAGCAAGCTAGCGGGGGCCCAAGAGACCCAGTACTTC. It is translated as CASKLAGAQETQYF.

V usage is TRBV19 and J usage is TRBJ1-4, with unresolved D. CDR1 LNHDA and CDR2 SQIVND come from the germline V gene (reference sequence). The CDR3 spans 12 residues. Trimming left V 3 bases short and J 7 bases short, with 6 bases between. Here the CDR3 reads CASSISTEKLFF. CDR3 bases: TGTGCCAGTAGTATTTCTACTGAAAAACTGTTTTTT.

The chain joins TRBV6-1 to TRBJ2-3; D may be TRBD2 (5 bases). Germline assignment: CDR1 MNHNS and CDR2 SASEGT. V lost 4 bases, J lost 9 bases, and 14 bases lay in between. This CDR3 region has 13 residues. CDR3 nucleotides: TGTGCCAGCAGTGGAGACTACAGTCGGACGCAGTATTTT. Translating gives CASSGDYSRTQYF.

The chain recombines TRBV19 with TRBJ2-2; 15 bases align to TRBD2. The V segment lost 6 bases and the J segment 1 base; nucleotides outside the gene matches: 9. The CDR3 has 19 residues. In germline, CDR1 is LNHDA, CDR2 SQIVND (reference sequence). Here the CDR3 DNA reads TGTGCCAGTAGATCCCCGGGACTAGCGGGGGGCCGGAACACCGGGGAGCTGTTTTTT. Residues: CASRSPGLAGGRNTGELFF.

This clone rates as medium-sized (0.01 to 0.1%). This rearrangement joins TRBV4-3 to TRBJ2-1; 12 nucleotides match TRBD2. Unmatched junction bases numbered 11, after V lost 1 base and J lost 7 bases. Germline loops: CDR1 LGHNA, CDR2 YSLEER. The CDR3 runs to 18 residues. The CDR3 reads CASSQGTSGVVGLNEQFF. The DNA of the CDR3 is TGCGCCAGCAGCCAAGGGACTAGCGGGGTAGTTGGGTTGAATGAGCAGTTCTTC.

The V gene is TRBV7-3, the J gene TRBJ2-3, with 9 nucleotides matching TRBD2. V shed 3 bases and J 3 bases; nucleotides not matched to a gene: 4. In germline, CDR1 is SGHTA, CDR2 FQGTGA. This CDR3 is 15 amino acids long. For the CDR3, the DNA is TGTGCCAGCAGCTTGCGGGGGGGTGGTACAGATACGCAGTATTTT. It translates to CASSLRGGGTDTQYF.

CDR3 amino acids: CATSRDYWGGSNQPQHF. CDR3 nucleotide sequence: TGTGCCACCAGCAGAGATTACTGGGGAGGTAGCAATCAGCCCCAGCATTTT. The J gene is TRBJ1-5, the V gene TRBV15; D unclear. Trimming took 0 bases from V and 0 from J, leaving 12 bases between them. The CDR3 extends over 17 amino acids. The germline V gene has CDR1 LNHNV and CDR2 YYDKDF (reference sequence).

The gene calls are TRBV19 and TRBJ1-5, with D possibly being TRBD1 (6 bases). CDR1 and CDR2 from the germline V gene are LNHDA and SQIVND (reference sequence). Trimming left V 0 bases short and J 3 bases short, with 12 bases between. This CDR3 is built from 16 residues. CDR3 amino acids: CASSIDRGQDNQPQHF. CDR3 nucleotides: TGTGCCAGTAGTATAGACAGGGGCCAGGACAATCAGCCCCAGCATTTT.

This clone was detected many times. The chain joins TRBV7-2 to TRBJ2-1; no clear D. The germline gives CDR1 SGHTA, CDR2 FQGNSA. This CDR3 is built from 14 residues. V gave up 0 bases and J gave up 6 bases, with 9 bases separating them. CDR3 in amino acids: CASSLAVVSNEQFF. The CDR3 nucleotides read TGTGCCAGCAGCTTAGCGGTGGTTAGCAATGAGCAGTTCTTC.

This clone appeared many times. This chain joins TRBV30 and TRBJ1-2, with 7 bases identical to TRBD1. The CDR3 sequence is 11 residues long. Germline V CDR1 and CDR2: GTSNPN, SVGIG (reference sequence). The ends lost 5 bases at V and 5 bases at J; junction bases unmatched: 2. In DNA, the CDR3 is TGTGCCTGGGCACAGGGGTATGGCTACACCTTC. Its protein is CAWAQGYGYTF. The full variable domain, its missing parts supplied by reference TRBV30 and TRBJ1-2, is SQTIHQWPATLVQPVGSPLSLECTVEGTSNPNLYWYRQAAGRGLQLLFYSVGIGQISSEVPQNLSASRPQDRQFILSSKKLLLSDSGFYLCAWAQGYGYTFGSGTRLTVV.

This clone was seen a handful of times. The V call is TRBV7-2, the J call TRBJ2-1, with 8 bases that match TRBD2. Germline V gives CDR1 SGHTA, CDR2 FQGNSA. This CDR3 comprises 14 residues. Unmatched junction bases numbered 10, after V lost 7 bases and J lost 8 bases. For the CDR3, the DNA is TGTGCCAGCACACCCGGGGGGGCCATATATGAGCAGTTCTTC. Translating it yields CASTPGGAIYEQFF.